This T cell receptor beta chain was profiled in a study of blood T cell repertoires in COVID-19. Looking at the study overall: The United States, Italy and Spain were the sources of the acute and convalescent COVID-19 samples.

Germline V gene data show CDR1 as MNHEY and CDR2 as SVGAGI. V dropped 6 bases and J dropped 0; count of bases not matched to a gene: 0. The CDR3 is made up of 14 amino acids. A few counts support this clone. In the source study's methods: From reference gene primer amplification, estimates of nucleated cell counts were derived. Method: immunoSEQ multiplex PCR; TCRdb's copy keeps in-frame clones and lacks some. From that table come the V and J calls and clone size; the DNA was used to work out D and trimming. The sample lists around 100,000 clones, roughly 80% seen once, with approximately 3.3% in the top ten.

Source material: peripheral blood. The TCR sequence derives from a woman older than 75 with active or convalescent COVID-19. The rearrangement links TRBV6-5 to TRBJ1-4; 8 bases align to TRBD1. The CDR3: CASRTGATNEKLFF. The CDR3 nucleotides read TGTGCCAGCAGGACAGGGGCAACTAATGAAAAACTGTTTTTT.